A single sample is the source of the 25 T cell receptor beta chains below, sequenced in a study of brain T cells in children with intractable seizures (TCRdb year 2021). The method behind the library was the immunoSEQ multiplex PCR assay. In its TCRdb copy, this immuneACCESS table keeps in-frame sequences only and misses some clones. Where compared with another copy, unresolved V genes explain less than half of these, and the others have no known cause. The table for this sample lists 110,000 or so clones; roughly 94% of them were counted only once. Jointly, the top ten make up 3.8% of the sample. The sample's time point label, in plain terms: resected brain tissue, or blood drawn just prior to surgery. The sequenced sample was peripheral blood, obtained at surgery. Source of these receptors: a boy less than two years old with hemimegalencephaly and intractable seizures.

The chain couples TRBV9 to TRBJ2-3, with TRBD2 matching 11 bases. CDR1 is SGDLS, CDR2 YYNGEE, per germline. V was clipped by 4 bases and J by 4 bases; unmatched bases: 11. There are 17 residues in the CDR3. The CDR3 region is CASSPILAGGSPDTQYF. In DNA, the CDR3 is TGTGCCAGCAGCCCTATCTTAGCGGGAGGGAGCCCAGATACGCAGTATTTT.

The chain recombines TRBV6-2 or TRBV6-3 with TRBJ2-3, with 7 positions matching TRBD2. V lost 6 bases, J lost 0 bases, and 9 bases stayed unmatched. Germline V gene lookup returns CDR1 MNHEY and CDR2 SVGEGT. The CDR3 spans 16 residues. As DNA, the CDR3 is TGTGCCAGCAGCCCGGGACTAAGCGTTAGCACAGATACGCAGTATTTT. Protein: CASSPGLSVSTDTQYF.

The rearrangement joins TRBV28 to TRBJ1-5; TRBD1 aligns across 7 bases. Per the germline V gene, CDR1 is MDHEN and CDR2 is SYDVKM. After removal of 5 bases from V and 6 bases from J, the junction contained 10 bases not matched to a gene. The CDR3 consists of 15 residues. The CDR3 DNA follows: TGTGCCAGCAGTGATCCCAGGGGGGGCCGTCAGCCCCAGCATTTT. Amino acid sequence: CASSDPRGGRQPQHF.

The chain couples TRBV18 to TRBJ1-2; the match to TRBD1 covers 9 bases. J was trimmed by 5 bases and V by 4 bases; bases with no gene match: 5. The CDR3 covers 14 residues. CDR1 is KGHSH, CDR2 LQKENI, per germline. CDR3 bases: TGTGCCAGCTCACTCCGGGACAGGGTATATGGCTACACCTTC. This encodes CASSLRDRVYGYTF. Drawing the rest from reference TRBV18 and TRBJ1-2, the complete variable domain is NAGVMQNPRHLVRRRGQEARLRCSPMKGHSHVYWYRQLPEEGLKFMVYLQKENIIDESGMPKERFSAEFPKEGPSILRIQQVVRGDSAAYFCASSLRDRVYGYTFGSGTRLTVV.

V and J are TRBV27 and TRBJ2-5; 9 bases are a match to TRBD2. Per the germline V gene, CDR1 is MNHEY and CDR2 is SMNVEV (reference sequence). The CDR3 runs 15 residues. V lost 1 base to trimming and J lost 4 bases; unmatched junction nucleotides: 4. CDR3 nucleotide sequence: TGTGCCAGCAGTTTATATCTAGCGGGACTAGAGACCCAGTACTTC. Translation gives CASSLYLAGLETQYF.

The J gene is TRBJ2-5, the V gene TRBV25-1; tentatively, D is TRBD2 (5 bases). Deletions cut 2 bases from V and 0 bases from J, with 10 bases between. The CDR3 sequence is 15 residues long. CDR1 and CDR2 from the germline V gene are MGHDK and SYGVNS. The CDR3 here is CASSEGGMYQETQYF. Here the CDR3 DNA reads TGTGCCAGCAGTGAAGGAGGAATGTACCAAGAGACCCAGTACTTC.

This sequence joins TRBV5-1 and TRBJ1-2; the D gene is possibly TRBD1 (5 bases). There are 12 residues in the CDR3. V gave up 4 bases and J gave up 8 bases, with 12 bases separating them. Per the germline V gene, CDR1 is SGHRS and CDR2 is YFSETQ. DNA of the CDR3: TGCGCCAGCAGCGTGACAGAGGGGGGCTACACCTTC. Amino acid sequence: CASSVTEGGYTF.

The chain is built from TRBV2 and TRBJ2-3; 8 bases fit TRBD2. V dropped 5 bases and J dropped 1; count of bases not matched to a gene: 2. Looked up from germline, CDR1 is SNHLY and CDR2 is FYNNEI. The CDR3 runs 14 residues. The CDR3 coding sequence is TGTGCCAGCAGTAGCGGGAGAGGCACAGATACGCAGTATTTT. This sequence encodes CASSSGRGTDTQYF.

This chain links TRBV10-1 with TRBJ2-2; TRBD2 is a possible D gene (5 bases). Trimming cost V 6 bases and J 1 base, with 15 bases left between them. Per germline, CDR1 WNHNN and CDR2 SYGVQD (reference sequence). The CDR3 covers 16 residues. CDR3 loop: CASSPTPGGNTGELFF. The CDR3 DNA follows: TGCGCCAGCAGCCCAACCCCCGGAGGGAACACCGGGGAGCTGTTTTTT.

This rearrangement joins TRBV11-2 to TRBJ2-1; 9 bases match TRBD2. V shed 5 bases and J 6 bases; nucleotides not matched to a gene: 8. The germline V gene has CDR1 SGHAT and CDR2 FQNNGV. The CDR3 consists of 15 residues. The CDR3 nucleotides read TGTGCCAGCAGCACAGGGGCTAGCGGGACCAATGAGCAGTTCTTC. Protein: CASSTGASGTNEQFF.

The CDR3 DNA is TGTGCCAGTAGTAACAGGGCCGCGAATAGCAATCAGCCCCAGCATTTT. It translates to CASSNRAANSNQPQHF. The J gene is TRBJ1-5, the V gene TRBV19, with D maybe TRBD1 (6 bases). CDR1 LNHDA and CDR2 SQIVND come from the germline V gene (reference sequence). The CDR3 sequence is 16 residues long. The V gene lost 4 bases and the J gene lost 0 bases, with 13 bases spanning the gap.

This sequence joins TRBV4-3 and TRBJ2-5; TRBD2 is a possible D gene (5 bases). The CDR3 is 16 residues long. Per germline, CDR1 LGHNA and CDR2 YSLEER. Deletions cut 2 bases from V and 7 bases from J, with 20 bases between. The CDR3 loop is CASSQTLRGTGGTQYF. The CDR3 bases are TGCGCCAGCAGCCAAACGTTACGGGGAACCGGAGGGACCCAGTACTTC.

This clone was detected only once. The chain has TRBV6-5 and TRBJ2-7; D possibly corresponds to TRBD2 (6 bases). The CDR3 consists of 14 residues. Trimming pared 5 bases from V and 3 bases from J, leaving 14 bases between. Germline V gene sequence: CDR1 MNHEY, CDR2 SVGAGI. The CDR3 coding sequence is TGTGCCAGCAGTCGAACGGGACTGCGCTACGAGCAGTACTTC. Translating it yields CASSRTGLRYEQYF.

The CDR3 region has the DNA TGCAGCGTTGGAAAGGATCTGGGCCGCCACCAGTACTTC. The encoded protein is CSVGKDLGRHQYF. This chain uses TRBV29-1 with TRBJ2-5; D unresolved. Germline V gives CDR1 SQVTM, CDR2 ANQGSEA. The V end was cut by 4 bases, the J end by 10 bases, with 19 bases between. This CDR3 region has 13 residues.

The chain employs TRBV10-3 and TRBJ2-7; D uncertain. The CDR3 is made up of 14 amino acids. CDR1 is ENHRY and CDR2 is SYGVKD in the germline V gene. The germline V and J ends were trimmed by 3 bases and 5 bases, with 14 bases remaining between them. The CDR3 protein is CAISERRPGNEQYF. CDR3 coding DNA: TGTGCCATCAGTGAAAGGCGGCCAGGCAACGAGCAGTACTTC.

J is TRBJ1-3 and V is TRBV11-3; D ambiguous. Trimming shortened V by 1 base and J by 0 bases, and 7 bases separated the two germline ends. The germline V gene has CDR1 SGHNT and CDR2 YENEEA. The CDR3 totals 15 residues. In nucleotides, the CDR3 is TGTGCCAGCAGCTTAGCCGCAGCCTCTGGAAACACCATATATTTT. It translates to CASSLAAASGNTIYF.

This clone was counted once. This rearrangement joins TRBV30 to TRBJ2-5; D is ambiguous. V shed 3 bases and J shed 5 bases, with 16 bases lying between them. CDR1 is GTSNPN, CDR2 SVGIG, per germline (reference sequence). The CDR3 extends over 14 amino acids. The CDR3 here is CAWSPPHLRETQYF. CDR3 sequence (DNA): TGTGCCTGGAGCCCCCCCCACCTGAGGGAGACCCAGTACTTC.

CDR3 in DNA: TGCGCCAGCAGCCCTCTATCAACCGGGACAACGTCCTACGAGCAGTACTTC. It encodes CASSPLSTGTTSYEQYF. J is TRBJ2-7 and V is TRBV5-1; a possible D gene is TRBD1 (6 bases). The CDR3 spans 17 residues. CDR1 and CDR2 from the germline V gene are SGHRS and YFSETQ. The V end was cut by 4 bases, the J end by 1 base, with 21 bases between.

The J gene is TRBJ2-7, the V gene TRBV7-9; 8 bases agree with TRBD2. V was clipped by 1 base and J by 6 bases; unmatched bases: 5. Germline-derived CDR1 and CDR2 are SEHNR and FQNEAQ (reference sequence). The CDR3 consists of 14 residues. The DNA of the CDR3 is TGTGCCAGCAGCTTAGTAGGGACTAGTTTCGAGCAGTACTTC. Its protein product is CASSLVGTSFEQYF.

The chain employs TRBV20-1 and TRBJ2-7; D gene ambiguous. The CDR3 consists of 11 residues. Germline V CDR1 and CDR2: DFQATT, SNEGSKA (reference sequence). The V end lost 3 bases, the J end lost 6 bases, and 9 bases lay between the germline ends. This chain's CDR3 is CSASIDVEQYF. The CDR3 DNA is TGCAGTGCTAGTATTGACGTCGAGCAGTACTTC.

This clone was found once. The chain employs TRBV5-4 and TRBJ1-5; D remains ambiguous. Germline CDR1 is SGHNT and CDR2 is YYREEE (reference sequence). The CDR3 runs to 14 residues. V was clipped by 0 bases and J by 4 bases, with 8 bases between them. As DNA, the CDR3 is TGTGCCAGCAGCTTGGGAGGTCCGAATCAGCCCCAGCATTTT. This encodes CASSLGGPNQPQHF. The entire variable domain, with the rest obtained from reference TRBV5-4 and TRBJ1-5, is as follows: ETGVTQSPTHLIKTRGQQVTLRCSSQSGHNTVSWYQQALGQGPQFIFQYYREEENGRGNFPPRFSGLQFPNYSSELNVNALELDDSALYLCASSLGGPNQPQHFGDGTRLSIL.

The chain employs TRBV10-3 and TRBJ2-3; possible D gene TRBD2, 5 bases. This CDR3 comprises 17 residues. Germline-derived CDR1 and CDR2 are ENHRY and SYGVKD. Trimming cost V 4 bases and J 1 base, with 18 bases left between them. CDR3 nucleotides: TGTGCCATCAGTGGTTCCCTTGGGAAGGAGGGCACAGATACGCAGTATTTT. Its protein product is CAISGSLGKEGTDTQYF.

The V call is TRBV30, the J call TRBJ2-3; the D is unclear. The V gene's germline CDR1 is GTSNPN and CDR2 SVGIG (reference sequence). V lost 1 base and J lost 1, with 0 bases in between. The CDR3 runs 11 residues. The CDR3 region has the DNA TGTGCCTGGAGTGGCACAGATACGCAGTATTTT. Translated: CAWSGTDTQYF.

The chain carries TRBV5-6 and TRBJ2-7; 10 positions match TRBD1. The trim removed 4 bases at V and 4 bases at J, leaving 8 bases unmatched. CDR3 size: 15 residues. Germline assignment: CDR1 SGHDT and CDR2 YYEEEE. DNA of the CDR3: TGTGCCAGCAGCAGCCCCGGGACAGGGGAGTACGAGCAGTACTTC. It yields the protein CASSSPGTGEYEQYF.

The rearrangement uses TRBV9 and TRBJ2-3; TRBD2 matches at 7 bases. The CDR3 sequence is 15 residues long. Losses at the gene ends were 4 bases for V and 2 bases for J; bases not matched to a gene: 7. CDR1 is SGDLS, CDR2 YYNGEE, per germline. DNA of the CDR3: TGTGCCAGCAGCCCAAGCGGGACCCTCACAGATACGCAGTATTTT. Its translation is CASSPSGTLTDTQYF.